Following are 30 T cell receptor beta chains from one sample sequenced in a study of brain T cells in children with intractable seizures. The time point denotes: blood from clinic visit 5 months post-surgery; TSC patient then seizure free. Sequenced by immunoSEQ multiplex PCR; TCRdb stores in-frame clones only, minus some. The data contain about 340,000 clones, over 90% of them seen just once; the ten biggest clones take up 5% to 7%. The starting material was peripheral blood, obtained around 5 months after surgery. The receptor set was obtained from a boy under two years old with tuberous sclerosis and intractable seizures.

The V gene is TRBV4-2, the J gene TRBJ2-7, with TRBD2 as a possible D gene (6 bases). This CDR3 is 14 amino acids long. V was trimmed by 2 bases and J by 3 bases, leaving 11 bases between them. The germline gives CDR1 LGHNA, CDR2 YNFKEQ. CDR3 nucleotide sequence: TGTGCCAGCAGCCAACCCGGACTAAACTACGAGCAGTACTTC. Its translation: CASSQPGLNYEQYF.

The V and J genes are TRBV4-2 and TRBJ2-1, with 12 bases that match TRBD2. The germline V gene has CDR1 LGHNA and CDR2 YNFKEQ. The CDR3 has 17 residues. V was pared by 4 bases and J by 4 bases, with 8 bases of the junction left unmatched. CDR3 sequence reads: CASSRTPGTSGYNEQFF. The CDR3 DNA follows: TGTGCCAGCAGCCGGACCCCCGGGACTAGCGGGTACAATGAGCAGTTCTTC.

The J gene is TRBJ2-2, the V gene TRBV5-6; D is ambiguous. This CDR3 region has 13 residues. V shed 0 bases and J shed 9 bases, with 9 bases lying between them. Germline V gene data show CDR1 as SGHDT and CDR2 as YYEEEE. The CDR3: CASSLVAPRELFF. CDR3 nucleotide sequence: TGTGCCAGCAGCTTGGTGGCGCCCCGGGAGCTGTTTTTT.

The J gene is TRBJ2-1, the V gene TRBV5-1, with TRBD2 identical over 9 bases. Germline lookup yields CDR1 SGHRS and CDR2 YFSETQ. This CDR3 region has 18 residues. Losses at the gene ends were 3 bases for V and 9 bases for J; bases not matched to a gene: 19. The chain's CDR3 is CASSWENLSGGIMTEQFF. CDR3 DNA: TGCGCCAGCAGCTGGGAGAACCTTAGCGGGGGAATAATGACTGAGCAGTTCTTC. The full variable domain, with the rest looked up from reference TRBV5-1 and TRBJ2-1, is KAGVTQTPRYLIKTRGQQVTLSCSPISGHRSVSWYQQTPGQGLQFLFEYFSETQRNKGNFPGRFSGRQFSNSRSEMNVSTLELGDSALYLCASSWENLSGGIMTEQFFGPGTRLTVL.

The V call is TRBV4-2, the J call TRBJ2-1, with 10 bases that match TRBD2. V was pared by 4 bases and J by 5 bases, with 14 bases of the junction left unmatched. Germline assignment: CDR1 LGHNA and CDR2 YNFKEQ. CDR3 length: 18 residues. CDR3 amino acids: CASSPRASGSLMDNEQFF. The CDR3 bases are TGTGCCAGCAGCCCACGTGCTAGCGGGAGTCTTATGGACAATGAGCAGTTCTTC.

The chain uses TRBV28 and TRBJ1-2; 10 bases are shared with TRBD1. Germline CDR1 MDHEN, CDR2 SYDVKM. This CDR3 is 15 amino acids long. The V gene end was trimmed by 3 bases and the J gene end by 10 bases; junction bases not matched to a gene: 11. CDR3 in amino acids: CASSFGSGTGVYYTF. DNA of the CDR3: TGTGCCAGCAGTTTTGGGAGTGGGACAGGGGTATACTACACCTTC.

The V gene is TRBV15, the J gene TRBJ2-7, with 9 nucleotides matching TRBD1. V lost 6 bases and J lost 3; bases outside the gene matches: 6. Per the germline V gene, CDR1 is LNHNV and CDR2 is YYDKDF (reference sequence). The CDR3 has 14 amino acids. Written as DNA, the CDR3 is TGTGCCACCAGTAAGGGACAGGGACTCTACGAGCAGTACTTC. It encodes CATSKGQGLYEQYF.

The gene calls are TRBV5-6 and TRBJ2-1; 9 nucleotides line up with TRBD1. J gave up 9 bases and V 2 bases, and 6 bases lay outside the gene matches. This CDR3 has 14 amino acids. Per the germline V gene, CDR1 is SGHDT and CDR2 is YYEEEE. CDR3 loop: CASSLGTGFAEQFF. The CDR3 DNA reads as TGTGCCAGCAGCTTAGGGACAGGGTTCGCTGAGCAGTTCTTC.

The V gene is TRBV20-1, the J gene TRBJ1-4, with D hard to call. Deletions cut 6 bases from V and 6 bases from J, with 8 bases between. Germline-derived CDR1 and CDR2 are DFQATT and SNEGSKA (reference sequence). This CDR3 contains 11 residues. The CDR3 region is CSARTDEKLFF. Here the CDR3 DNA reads TGCAGTGCAAGGACGGATGAAAAACTGTTTTTT.

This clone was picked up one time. The CDR3 region is CATSDYRDAAYEQYF. CDR3 DNA: TGTGCCACCAGTGATTACCGGGACGCGGCCTACGAGCAGTACTTC. This chain joins TRBV24-1 and TRBJ2-7; D tentatively fits TRBD1 or TRBD2 (5 bases each). The CDR3 extends over 15 amino acids. The ends were cut back, 2 bases at V and 2 bases at J, with 12 bases in the middle. From germline, CDR1 is KGHDR and CDR2 SFDVKD.

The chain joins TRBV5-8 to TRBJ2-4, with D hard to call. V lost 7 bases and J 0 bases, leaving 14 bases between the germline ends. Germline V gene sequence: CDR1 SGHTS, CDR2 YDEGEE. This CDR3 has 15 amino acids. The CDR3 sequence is CASSDGRLAKNIQYF. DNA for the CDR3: TGTGCCAGCTCCGACGGGCGCTTAGCCAAAAACATTCAGTACTTC. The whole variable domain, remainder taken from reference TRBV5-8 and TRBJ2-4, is EAGVTQSPTHLIKTRGQQATLRCSPISGHTSVYWYQQALGLGLQFLLWYDEGEERNRGNFPPRFSGRQFPNYSSELNVNALELEDSALYLCASSDGRLAKNIQYFGAGTRLSVL.

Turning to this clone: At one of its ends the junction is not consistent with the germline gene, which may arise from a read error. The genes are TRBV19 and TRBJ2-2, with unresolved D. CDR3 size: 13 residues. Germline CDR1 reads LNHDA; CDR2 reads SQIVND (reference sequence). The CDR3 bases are TGTGCCGGTAGTATCGGATACACCGGGGAGCTGTTTTTT. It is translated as CAGSIGYTGELFF.

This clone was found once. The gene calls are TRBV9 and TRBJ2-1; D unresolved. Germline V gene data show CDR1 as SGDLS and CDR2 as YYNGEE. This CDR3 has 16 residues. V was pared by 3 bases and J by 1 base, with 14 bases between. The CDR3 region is CASSGNRFQSYNEQFF. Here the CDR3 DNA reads TGTGCCAGCAGCGGGAACCGCTTTCAGTCCTACAATGAGCAGTTCTTC.

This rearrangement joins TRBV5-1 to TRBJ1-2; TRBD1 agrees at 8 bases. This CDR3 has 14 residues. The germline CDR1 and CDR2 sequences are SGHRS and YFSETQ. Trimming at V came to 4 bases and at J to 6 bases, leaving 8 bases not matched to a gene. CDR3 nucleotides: TGCGCCAGCAGCCTAGGACAGGGAAGGGATGGCTACACCTTC. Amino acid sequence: CASSLGQGRDGYTF.

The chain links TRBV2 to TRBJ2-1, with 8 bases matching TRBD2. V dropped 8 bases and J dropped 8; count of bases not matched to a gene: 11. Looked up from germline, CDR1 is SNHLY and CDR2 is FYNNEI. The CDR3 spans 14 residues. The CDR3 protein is CASAPGTSGDEQFF. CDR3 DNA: TGTGCCAGCGCCCCCGGGACTAGTGGAGATGAGCAGTTCTTC.

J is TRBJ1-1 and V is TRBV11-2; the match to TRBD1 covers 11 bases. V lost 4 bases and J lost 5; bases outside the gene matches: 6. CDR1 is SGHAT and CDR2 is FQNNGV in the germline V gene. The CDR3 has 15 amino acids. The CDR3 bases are TGTGCCAGCAGCTCGGACAGGGGGCTGGGGACTGAAGCTTTCTTT. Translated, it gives CASSSDRGLGTEAFF.

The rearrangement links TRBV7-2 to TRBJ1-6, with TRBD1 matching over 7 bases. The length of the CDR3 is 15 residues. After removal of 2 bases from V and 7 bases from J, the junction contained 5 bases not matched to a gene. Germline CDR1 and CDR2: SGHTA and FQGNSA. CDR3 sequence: CASSLRGRENSPLHF. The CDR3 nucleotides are TGTGCCAGCAGCTTAAGGGGGCGCGAAAATTCACCCCTCCACTTT. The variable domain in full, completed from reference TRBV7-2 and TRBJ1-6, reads GAGVSQSPSNKVTEKGKDVELRCDPISGHTALYWYRQSLGQGLEFLIYFQGNSAPDKSGLPSDRFSAERTGGSVSTLTIQRTQQEDSAVYLCASSLRGRENSPLHFGNGTRLTVT.

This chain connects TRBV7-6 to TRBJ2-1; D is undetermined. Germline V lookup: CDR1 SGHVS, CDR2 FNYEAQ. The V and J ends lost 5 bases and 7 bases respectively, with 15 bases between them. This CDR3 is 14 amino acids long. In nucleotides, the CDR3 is TGTGCCAGCAGCCATCCGAACGAAGGTAATGAGCAGTTCTTC. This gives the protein CASSHPNEGNEQFF.

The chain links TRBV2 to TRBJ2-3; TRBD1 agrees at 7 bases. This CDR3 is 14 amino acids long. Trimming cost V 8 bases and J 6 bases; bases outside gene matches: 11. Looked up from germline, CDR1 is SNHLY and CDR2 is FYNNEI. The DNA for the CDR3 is TGTGCCAGCCCCGGACAGGATCGGGCTGATACGCAGTATTTT. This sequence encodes CASPGQDRADTQYF.

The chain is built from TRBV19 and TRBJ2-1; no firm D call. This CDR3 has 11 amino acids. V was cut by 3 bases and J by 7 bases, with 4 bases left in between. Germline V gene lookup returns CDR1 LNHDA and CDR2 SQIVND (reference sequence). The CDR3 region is CASSISNEQFF. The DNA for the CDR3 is TGTGCCAGTAGTATTTCGAATGAGCAGTTCTTC.

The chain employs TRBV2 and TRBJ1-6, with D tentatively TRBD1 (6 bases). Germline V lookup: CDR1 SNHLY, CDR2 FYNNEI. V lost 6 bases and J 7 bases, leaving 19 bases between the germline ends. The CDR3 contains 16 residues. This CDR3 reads CASSADSAHSNSPLHF. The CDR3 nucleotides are TGTGCCAGCAGCGCGGACAGCGCGCACTCAAATTCACCCCTCCACTTT.

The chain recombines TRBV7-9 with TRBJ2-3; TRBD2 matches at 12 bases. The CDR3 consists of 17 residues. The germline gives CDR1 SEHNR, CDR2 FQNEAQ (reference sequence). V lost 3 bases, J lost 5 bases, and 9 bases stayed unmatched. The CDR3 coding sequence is TGTGCCAGCAGCTTGGGGAGACTAGCGGGAGTCCAAGATACGCAGTATTTT. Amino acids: CASSLGRLAGVQDTQYF.

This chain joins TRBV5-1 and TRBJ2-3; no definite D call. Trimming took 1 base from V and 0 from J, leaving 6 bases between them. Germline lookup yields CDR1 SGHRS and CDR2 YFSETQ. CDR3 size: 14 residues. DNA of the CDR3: TGCGCCAGCAGCTTGCCCGGGAGCACAGATACGCAGTATTTT. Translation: CASSLPGSTDTQYF.

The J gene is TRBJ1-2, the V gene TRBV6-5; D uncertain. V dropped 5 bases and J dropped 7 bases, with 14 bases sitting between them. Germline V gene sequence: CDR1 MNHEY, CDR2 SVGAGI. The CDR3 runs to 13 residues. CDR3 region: CASSTQVPGGYTF. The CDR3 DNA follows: TGTGCCAGCAGTACTCAGGTCCCGGGTGGCTACACCTTC.

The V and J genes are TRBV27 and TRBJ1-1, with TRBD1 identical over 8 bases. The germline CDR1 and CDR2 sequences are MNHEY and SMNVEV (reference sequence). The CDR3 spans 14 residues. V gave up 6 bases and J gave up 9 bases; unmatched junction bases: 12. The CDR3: CASRPGRGHFKAFF. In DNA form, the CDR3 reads TGTGCCAGCAGGCCGGGCAGGGGGCATTTTAAAGCTTTCTTT.

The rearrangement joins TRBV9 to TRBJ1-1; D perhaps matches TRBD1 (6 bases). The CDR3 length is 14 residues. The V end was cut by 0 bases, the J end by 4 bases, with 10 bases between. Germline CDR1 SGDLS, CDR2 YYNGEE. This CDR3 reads CASSVDGGRTEAFF. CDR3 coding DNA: TGTGCCAGCAGCGTAGATGGGGGGCGCACTGAAGCTTTCTTT.

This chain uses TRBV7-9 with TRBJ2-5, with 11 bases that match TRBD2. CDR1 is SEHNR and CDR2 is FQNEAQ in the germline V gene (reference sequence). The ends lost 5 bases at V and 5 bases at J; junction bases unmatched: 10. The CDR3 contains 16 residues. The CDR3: CASSQNPLAGGETQYF. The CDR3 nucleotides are TGTGCCAGCAGCCAAAACCCCCTAGCGGGAGGCGAGACCCAGTACTTC.

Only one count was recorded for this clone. The CDR3 nucleotides read TGCGCCAGCAGTTTAACAGGGGATAATTCACCCCTCCACTTT. It yields the protein CASSLTGDNSPLHF. The rearrangement joins TRBV5-1 to TRBJ1-6, with TRBD1 matching 7 bases. V shed 5 bases, J shed 5 bases, and the junction held 4 bases outside the gene matches. The CDR3 runs 14 residues. Germline assignment: CDR1 SGHRS and CDR2 YFSETQ.

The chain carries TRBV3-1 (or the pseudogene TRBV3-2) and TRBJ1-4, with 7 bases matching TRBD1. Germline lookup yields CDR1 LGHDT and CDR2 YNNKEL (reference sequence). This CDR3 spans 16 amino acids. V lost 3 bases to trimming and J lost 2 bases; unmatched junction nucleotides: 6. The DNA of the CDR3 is TGTGCCAGCAGCCACCTGACAGGGACCACTAATGAAAAACTGTTTTTT. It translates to CASSHLTGTTNEKLFF.

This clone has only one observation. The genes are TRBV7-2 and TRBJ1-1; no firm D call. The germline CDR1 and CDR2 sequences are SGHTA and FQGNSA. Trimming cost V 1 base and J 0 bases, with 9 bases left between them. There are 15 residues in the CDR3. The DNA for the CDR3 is TGTGCCAGCAGCTTAGTTGGGGTGATGAACACTGAAGCTTTCTTT. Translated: CASSLVGVMNTEAFF. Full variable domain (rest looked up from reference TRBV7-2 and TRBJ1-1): GAGVSQSPSNKVTEKGKDVELRCDPISGHTALYWYRQSLGQGLEFLIYFQGNSAPDKSGLPSDRFSAERTGGSVSTLTIQRTQQEDSAVYLCASSLVGVMNTEAFFGQGTRLTVV.